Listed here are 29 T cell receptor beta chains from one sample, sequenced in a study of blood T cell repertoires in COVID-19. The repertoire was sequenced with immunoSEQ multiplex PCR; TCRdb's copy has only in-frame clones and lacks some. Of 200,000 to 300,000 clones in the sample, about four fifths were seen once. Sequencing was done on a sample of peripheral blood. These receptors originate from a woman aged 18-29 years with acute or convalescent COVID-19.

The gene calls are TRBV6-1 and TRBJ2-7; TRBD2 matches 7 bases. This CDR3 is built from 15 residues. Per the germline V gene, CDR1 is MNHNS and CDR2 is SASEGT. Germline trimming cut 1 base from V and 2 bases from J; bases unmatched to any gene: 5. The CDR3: CASSEGEGVAYEQYF. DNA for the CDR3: TGTGCCAGCAGTGAAGGGGAGGGAGTTGCCTACGAGCAGTACTTC.

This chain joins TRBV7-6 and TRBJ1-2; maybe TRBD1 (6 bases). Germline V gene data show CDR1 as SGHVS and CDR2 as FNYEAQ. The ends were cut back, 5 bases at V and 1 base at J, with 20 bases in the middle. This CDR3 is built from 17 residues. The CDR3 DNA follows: TGTGCCAGCAGCCCCCCCCCTGGGGACATAGTTAACTATGGCTACACCTTC. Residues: CASSPPPGDIVNYGYTF.

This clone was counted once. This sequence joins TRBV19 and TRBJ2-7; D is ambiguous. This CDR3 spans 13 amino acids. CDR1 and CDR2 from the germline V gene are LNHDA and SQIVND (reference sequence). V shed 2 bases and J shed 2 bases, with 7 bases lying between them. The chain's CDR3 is CASSITVTYEQYF. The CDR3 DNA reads TGTGCCAGTAGTATAACAGTTACCTACGAGCAGTACTTC.

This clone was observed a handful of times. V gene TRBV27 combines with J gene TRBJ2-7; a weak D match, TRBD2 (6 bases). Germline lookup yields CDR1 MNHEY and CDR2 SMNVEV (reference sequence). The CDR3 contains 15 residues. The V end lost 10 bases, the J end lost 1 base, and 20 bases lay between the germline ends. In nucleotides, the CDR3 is TGTGCCACCCGTGGGGGGTGGGGACCTTCCTACGAGCAGTACTTC. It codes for CATRGGWGPSYEQYF.

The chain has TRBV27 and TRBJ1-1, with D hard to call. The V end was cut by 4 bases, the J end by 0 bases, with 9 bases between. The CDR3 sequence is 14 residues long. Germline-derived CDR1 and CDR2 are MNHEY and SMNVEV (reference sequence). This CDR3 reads CASSSQKMNTEAFF. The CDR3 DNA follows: TGTGCCAGCAGTTCCCAGAAAATGAACACTGAAGCTTTCTTT.

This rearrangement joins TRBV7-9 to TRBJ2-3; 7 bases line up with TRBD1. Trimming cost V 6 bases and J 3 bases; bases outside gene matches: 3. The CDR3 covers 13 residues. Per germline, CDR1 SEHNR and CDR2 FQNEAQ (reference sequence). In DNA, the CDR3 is TGTGCCAGCAGGGGGACAGCGACAGATACGCAGTATTTT. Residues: CASRGTATDTQYF.

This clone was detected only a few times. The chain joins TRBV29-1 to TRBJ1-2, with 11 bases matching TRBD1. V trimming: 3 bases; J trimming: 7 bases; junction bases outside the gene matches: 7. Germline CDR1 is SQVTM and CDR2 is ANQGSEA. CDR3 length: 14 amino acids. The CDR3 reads CSVEGTGGPSGYTF. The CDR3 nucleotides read TGCAGCGTTGAGGGGACAGGGGGACCCTCTGGCTACACCTTC.

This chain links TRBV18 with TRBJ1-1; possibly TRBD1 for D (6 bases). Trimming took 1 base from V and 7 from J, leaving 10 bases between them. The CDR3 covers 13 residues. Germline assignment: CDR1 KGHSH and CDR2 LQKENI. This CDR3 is CASSPLQGHEAFF. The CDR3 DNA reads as TGTGCCAGCTCACCACTTCAGGGACATGAAGCTTTCTTT.

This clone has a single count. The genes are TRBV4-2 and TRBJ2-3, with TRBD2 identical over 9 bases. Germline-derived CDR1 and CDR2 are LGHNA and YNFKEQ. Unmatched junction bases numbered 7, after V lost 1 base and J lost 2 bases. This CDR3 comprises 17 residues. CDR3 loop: CASSQGQTSGHTDTQYF. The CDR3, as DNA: TGTGCCAGCAGCCAAGGCCAAACTAGCGGGCACACAGATACGCAGTATTTT.

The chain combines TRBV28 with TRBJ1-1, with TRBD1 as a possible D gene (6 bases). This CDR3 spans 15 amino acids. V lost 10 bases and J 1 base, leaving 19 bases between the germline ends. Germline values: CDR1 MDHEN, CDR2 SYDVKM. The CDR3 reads CATFSGTRKNTEAFF. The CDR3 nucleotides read TGTGCCACTTTTTCCGGGACACGCAAGAACACTGAAGCTTTCTTT.

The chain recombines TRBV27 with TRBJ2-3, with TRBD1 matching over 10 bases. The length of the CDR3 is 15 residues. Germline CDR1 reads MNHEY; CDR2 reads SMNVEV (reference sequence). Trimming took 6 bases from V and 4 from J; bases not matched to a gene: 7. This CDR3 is CASSPLTGGPDTQYF. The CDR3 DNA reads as TGTGCCAGCAGCCCGTTGACAGGGGGCCCAGATACGCAGTATTTT.

In DNA form, the CDR3 reads TGTGCCATCAGTGAGTCGCCGGGACTAGCAAACAATGAGCAGTTCTTC. Amino acids: CAISESPGLANNEQFF. This sequence joins TRBV10-3 and TRBJ2-1, with 9 bases fitting TRBD2. The V gene end was trimmed by 0 bases and the J gene end by 5 bases; junction bases not matched to a gene: 5. The CDR3 runs 16 residues. Germline CDR1 and CDR2: ENHRY and SYGVKD.

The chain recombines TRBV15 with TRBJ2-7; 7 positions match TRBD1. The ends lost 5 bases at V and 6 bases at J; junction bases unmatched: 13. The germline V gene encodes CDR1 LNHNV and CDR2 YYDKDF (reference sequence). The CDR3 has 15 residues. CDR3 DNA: TGTGCCACCAGCCTTTCGGGACAGACCTGGATCGAGCAGTACTTC. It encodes CATSLSGQTWIEQYF.

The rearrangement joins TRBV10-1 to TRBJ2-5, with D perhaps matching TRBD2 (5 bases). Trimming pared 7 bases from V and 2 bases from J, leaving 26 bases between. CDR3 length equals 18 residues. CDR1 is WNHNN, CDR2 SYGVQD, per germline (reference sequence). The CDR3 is CASIDGDGPLLFQETQYF. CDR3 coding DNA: TGCGCCAGCATTGACGGGGATGGACCGCTCCTTTTTCAAGAGACCCAGTACTTC.

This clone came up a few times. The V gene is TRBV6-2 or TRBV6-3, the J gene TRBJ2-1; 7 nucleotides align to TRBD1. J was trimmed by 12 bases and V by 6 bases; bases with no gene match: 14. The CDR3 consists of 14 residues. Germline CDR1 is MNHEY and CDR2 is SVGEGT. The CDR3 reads CASSRMTGTSGQFF. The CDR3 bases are TGTGCCAGCAGCCGGATGACAGGGACCTCGGGGCAGTTCTTC.

Here the CDR3 DNA reads TGTGCCAGCAGACTAACTGCGGGAGGGCTCAACACCGGGGAGCTGTTTTTT. Translating it yields CASRLTAGGLNTGELFF. The chain uses TRBV9 and TRBJ2-2; 9 nucleotides match TRBD2. In germline, CDR1 is SGDLS, CDR2 YYNGEE. The CDR3 runs 17 residues. Germline trimming cut 5 bases from V and 2 bases from J; bases unmatched to any gene: 10.

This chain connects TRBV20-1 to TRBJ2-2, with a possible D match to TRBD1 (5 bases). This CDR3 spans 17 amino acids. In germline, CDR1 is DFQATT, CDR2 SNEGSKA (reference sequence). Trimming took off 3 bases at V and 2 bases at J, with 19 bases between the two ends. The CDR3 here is CSASLVRAGINTGELFF. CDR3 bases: TGCAGTGCTAGTCTTGTCAGGGCAGGGATTAACACCGGGGAGCTGTTTTTT.

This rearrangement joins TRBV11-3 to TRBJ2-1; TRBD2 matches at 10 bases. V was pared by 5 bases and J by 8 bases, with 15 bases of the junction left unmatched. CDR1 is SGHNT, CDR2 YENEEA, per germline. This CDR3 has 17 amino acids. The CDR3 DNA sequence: TGTGCCAGCAGCCTAACTAGCGGGACCGGGCCTGCGGATGAGCAGTTCTTC. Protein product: CASSLTSGTGPADEQFF.

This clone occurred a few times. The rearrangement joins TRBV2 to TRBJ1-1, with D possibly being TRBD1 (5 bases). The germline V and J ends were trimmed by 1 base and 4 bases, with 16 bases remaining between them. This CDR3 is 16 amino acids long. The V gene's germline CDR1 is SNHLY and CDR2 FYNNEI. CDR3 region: CASSEEHLRVPTEAFF. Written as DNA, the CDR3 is TGTGCCAGCAGTGAAGAACACCTCAGGGTCCCCACTGAAGCTTTCTTT.

CDR3 in amino acids: CASRKPPVRGYEQYF. The CDR3 bases are TGTGCCAGCAGAAAGCCCCCAGTCCGCGGCTACGAGCAGTACTTC. V is TRBV21-1 and J is TRBJ2-7; the DNA was not compared with TRBD2, the D call given in the table. TRBV21-1 is noted as a pseudogene. The CDR3 length is 15 residues.

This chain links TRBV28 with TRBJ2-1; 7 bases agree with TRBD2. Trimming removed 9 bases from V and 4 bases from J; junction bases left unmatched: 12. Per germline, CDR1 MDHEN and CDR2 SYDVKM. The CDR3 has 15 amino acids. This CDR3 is CASLSGNDRYNEQFF. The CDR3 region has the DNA TGTGCCAGTCTAAGCGGGAACGACCGTTACAATGAGCAGTTCTTC.

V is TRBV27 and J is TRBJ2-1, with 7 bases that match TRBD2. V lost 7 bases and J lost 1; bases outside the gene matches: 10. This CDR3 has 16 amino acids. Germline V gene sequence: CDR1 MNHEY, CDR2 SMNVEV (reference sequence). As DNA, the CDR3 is TGTGCCAGCAAGTCGGGAGGAGGGTTTTCCTACAATGAGCAGTTCTTC. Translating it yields CASKSGGGFSYNEQFF.

The CDR3 DNA reads TGTGCCAGCAGCGGGGGGGACAGGAGCTACACCTTC. It encodes CASSGGDRSYTF. The chain carries TRBV9 and TRBJ1-2; 8 nucleotides line up with TRBD1. The germline CDR1 and CDR2 sequences are SGDLS and YYNGEE. V was pared by 3 bases and J by 9 bases, with 4 bases of the junction left unmatched. This CDR3 comprises 12 residues.

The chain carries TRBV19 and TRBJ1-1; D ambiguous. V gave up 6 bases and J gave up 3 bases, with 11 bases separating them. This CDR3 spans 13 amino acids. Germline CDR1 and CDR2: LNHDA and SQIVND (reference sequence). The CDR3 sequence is CASSPRGYTEAFF. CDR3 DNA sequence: TGTGCCAGTAGCCCTAGAGGGTACACTGAAGCTTTCTTT.

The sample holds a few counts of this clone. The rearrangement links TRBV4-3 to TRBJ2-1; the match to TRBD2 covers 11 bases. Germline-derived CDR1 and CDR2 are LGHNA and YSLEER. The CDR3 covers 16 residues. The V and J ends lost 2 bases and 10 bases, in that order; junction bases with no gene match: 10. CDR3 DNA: TGCGCCAGCAGCCAATCCGGGACTAGCGGCGTTAGGGAGCAGTTCTTC. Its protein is CASSQSGTSGVREQFF.

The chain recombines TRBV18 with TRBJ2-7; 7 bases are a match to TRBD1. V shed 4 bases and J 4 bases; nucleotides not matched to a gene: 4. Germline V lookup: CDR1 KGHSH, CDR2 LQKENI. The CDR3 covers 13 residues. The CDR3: CASSLDRAYEQYF. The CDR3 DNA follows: TGTGCCAGCTCACTAGACAGGGCATACGAGCAGTACTTC.

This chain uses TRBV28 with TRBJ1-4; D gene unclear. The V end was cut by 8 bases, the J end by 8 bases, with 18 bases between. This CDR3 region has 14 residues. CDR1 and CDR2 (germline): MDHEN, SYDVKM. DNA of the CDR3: TGTGCCAGCTTGGAAGCCAGCGCGGGGGAAAAACTGTTTTTT. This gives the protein CASLEASAGEKLFF.

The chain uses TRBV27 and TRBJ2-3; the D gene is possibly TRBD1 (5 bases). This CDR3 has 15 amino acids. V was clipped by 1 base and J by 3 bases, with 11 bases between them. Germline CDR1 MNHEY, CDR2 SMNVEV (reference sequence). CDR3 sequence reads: CASSLFRQGTDTQYF. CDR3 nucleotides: TGTGCCAGCAGTTTATTTAGGCAGGGTACAGATACGCAGTATTTT.

The CDR3 sequence is CASSGGRGWYGNTEAFF. DNA of the CDR3: TGTGCCAGCAGCGGGGGCAGGGGGTGGTATGGGAACACTGAAGCTTTCTTT. J is TRBJ1-1 and V is TRBV9, with 7 bases fitting TRBD1. The CDR3 consists of 17 residues. CDR1 is SGDLS, CDR2 YYNGEE, per germline. After removal of 3 bases from V and 1 base from J, the junction contained 12 bases not matched to a gene.